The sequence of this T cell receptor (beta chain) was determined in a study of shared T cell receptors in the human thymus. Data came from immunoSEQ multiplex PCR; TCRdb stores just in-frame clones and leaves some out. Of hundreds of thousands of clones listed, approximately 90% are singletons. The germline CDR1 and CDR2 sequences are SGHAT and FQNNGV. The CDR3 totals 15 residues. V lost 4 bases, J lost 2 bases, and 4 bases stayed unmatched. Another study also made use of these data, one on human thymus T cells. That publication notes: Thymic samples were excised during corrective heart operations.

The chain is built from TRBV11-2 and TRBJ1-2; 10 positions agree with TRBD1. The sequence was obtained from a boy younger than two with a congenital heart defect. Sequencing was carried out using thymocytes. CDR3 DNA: TGTGCCAGCAGCTCTGGACAGGGGGGCAACTATGGCTACACCTTC. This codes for CASSSGQGGNYGYTF.